The source of this T cell receptor (beta chain) is a study of human T cells and chemical hapten exposure. In the study overall: Patch tests put 0.01% DPC on the upper back, read at 6 days.

Study conclusions and caveats: Alopecia in the donors means their immune response may deviate from healthy people's. Higher patch test scores went with higher counts of PT1 expanded TCRs.

The time point here: patch test 1, 2 weeks after DPC sensitization. The treatment is: therapeutic diphenylcyclopropenone sensitization with weekly scalp DPC. The authors' total RNA extraction used unfractionated whole blood. This clonotype was seen only a few times. As yet, its antigen is unknown. Germline V lookup: CDR1 MDHEN, CDR2 SYDVKM. This CDR3 is built from 14 residues. V dropped 8 bases and J dropped 2 bases, with 16 bases sitting between them. TCRdb ran MiXCR on the RACE reads and lists one entry per CDR3 protein. This sample has over 50,000 distinct CDR3 sequences, with 9.5% to 12% found just once.

The sequencing here drew on whole blood, taken in connection with sensitization to the hapten diphenylcyclopropenone (DPC). The sequence was collected from a woman aged 40 to 50 with alopecia areata. Some clones in this sample may be carry-over from other donors' samples. V and J are TRBV28 and TRBJ2-7; TRBD1 is a possible D gene (6 bases). CDR3 coding DNA: TGTGCCAGCGAACCCGGGACAAAGCCCTACGAGCAGTACTTC. Its translation: CASEPGTKPYEQYF.